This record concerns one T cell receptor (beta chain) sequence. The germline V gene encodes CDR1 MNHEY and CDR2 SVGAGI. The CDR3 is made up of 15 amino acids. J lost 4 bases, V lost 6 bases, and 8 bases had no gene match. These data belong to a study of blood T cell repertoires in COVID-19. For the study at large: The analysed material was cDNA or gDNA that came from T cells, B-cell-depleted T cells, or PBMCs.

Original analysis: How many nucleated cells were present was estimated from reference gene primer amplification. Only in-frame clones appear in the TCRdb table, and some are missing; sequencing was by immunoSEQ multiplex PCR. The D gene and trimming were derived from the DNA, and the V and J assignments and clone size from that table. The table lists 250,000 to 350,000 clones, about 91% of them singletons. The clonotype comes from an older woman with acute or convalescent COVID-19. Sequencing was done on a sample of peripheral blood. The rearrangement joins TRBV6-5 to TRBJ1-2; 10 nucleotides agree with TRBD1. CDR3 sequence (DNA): TGTGCCAGCAGCCAGACAGGGGGCTCCCTCTATGGCTACACCTTC. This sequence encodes CASSQTGGSLYGYTF.